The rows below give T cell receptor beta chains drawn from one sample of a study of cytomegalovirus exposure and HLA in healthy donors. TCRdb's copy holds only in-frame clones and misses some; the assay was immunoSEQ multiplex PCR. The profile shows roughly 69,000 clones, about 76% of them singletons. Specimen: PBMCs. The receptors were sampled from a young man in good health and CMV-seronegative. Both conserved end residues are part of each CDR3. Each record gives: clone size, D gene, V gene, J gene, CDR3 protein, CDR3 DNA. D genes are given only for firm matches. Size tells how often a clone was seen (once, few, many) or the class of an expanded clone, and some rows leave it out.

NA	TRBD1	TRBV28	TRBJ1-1	CASSTGGVWTEAFF	TGTGCCAGCAGTACAGGGGGCGTTTGGACTGAAGCTTTCTTT
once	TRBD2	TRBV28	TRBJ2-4	CASSSGLAGGRYF	TGTGCCAGCAGTTCTGGACTAGCGGGGGGGAGGTACTTC
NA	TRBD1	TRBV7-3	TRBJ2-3	CASSKTGGRDTQYF	TGTGCCAGCAGCAAGACAGGGGGTCGAGATACGCAGTATTTT
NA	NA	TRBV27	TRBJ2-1	CASRTGGGSSYNEQFF	TGTGCCAGCAGAACAGGGGGGGGGAGCTCCTACAATGAGCAGTTCTTC
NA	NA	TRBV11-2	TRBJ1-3	CASSLGASGNTIYF	TGTGCCAGCAGCTTAGGCGCTTCAGGAAACACCATATATTTT
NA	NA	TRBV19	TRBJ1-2	CASTPAGDDGYTF	TGTGCCAGCACTCCCGCGGGGGATGATGGCTACACCTTC
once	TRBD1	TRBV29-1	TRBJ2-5	CSVGDSQTQYF	TGCAGCGTTGGGGACAGCCAGACCCAGTACTTC
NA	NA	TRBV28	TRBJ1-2	CASGDRGGDGYTF	TGTGCCAGCGGTGATCGGGGGGGAGATGGCTACACCTTC
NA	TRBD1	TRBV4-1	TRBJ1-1	CASSQETDRGEAFF	TGCGCCAGCAGCCAAGAAACCGACAGGGGTGAAGCTTTCTTT
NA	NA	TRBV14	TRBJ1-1	CASSLGGNTEAFF	TGTGCCAGCAGCCTGGGGGGGAACACTGAAGCTTTCTTT
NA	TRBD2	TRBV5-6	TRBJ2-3	CASRSTSGGLADTQYF	TGTGCCAGCAGGTCGACTAGCGGGGGGCTGGCAGATACGCAGTATTTT
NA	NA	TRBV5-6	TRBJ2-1	CASSRRYNEQFF	TGTGCCAGCAGCCGGAGGTACAATGAGCAGTTCTTC
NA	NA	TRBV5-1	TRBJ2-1	CASSPWGGSQGAHEQFF	TGCGCCAGCAGCCCGTGGGGGGGTTCACAGGGTGCCCATGAGCAGTTCTTC
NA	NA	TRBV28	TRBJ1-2	CASSRANYGYTF	TGTGCCAGCAGCCGAGCTAACTATGGCTACACCTTC
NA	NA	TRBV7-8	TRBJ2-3	CASSSRLGTDTQYF	TGTGCCAGCAGCTCAAGGCTAGGCACAGATACGCAGTATTTT
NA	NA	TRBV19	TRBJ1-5	CASSIAGGNQPQHF	TGTGCCAGTAGTATAGCAGGGGGCAATCAGCCCCAGCATTTT
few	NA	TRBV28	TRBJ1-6	CASSGGQTSWYNSPLHF	TGTGCCAGCAGTGGAGGACAGACCAGCTGGTATAATTCACCCCTCCACTTT
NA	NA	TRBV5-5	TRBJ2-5	CASSRLGGQETQYF	TGTGCCAGCAGTCGCCTCGGGGGCCAAGAGACCCAGTACTTC
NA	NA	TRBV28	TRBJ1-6	CASSFWGRGDSPLHF	TGTGCCAGCAGTTTTTGGGGCAGGGGAGATTCACCCCTCCACTTT
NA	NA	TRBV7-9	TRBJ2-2	CASSLAGGSVGELFF	TGTGCCAGCAGCTTAGCGGGTGGCAGCGTCGGGGAGCTGTTTTTT
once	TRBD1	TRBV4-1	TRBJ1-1	CASSRLGQALGNTEAFF	TGCGCCAGCAGCCGTTTAGGACAGGCCCTCGGGAACACTGAAGCTTTCTTT
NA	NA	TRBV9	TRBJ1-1	CASTSGGGMNTEAFF	TGTGCCAGCACCTCCGGGGGGGGGATGAACACTGAAGCTTTCTTT
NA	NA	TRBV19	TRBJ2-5	CASSIVTEETQYF	TGTGCCAGTAGTATAGTGACAGAAGAGACCCAGTACTTC
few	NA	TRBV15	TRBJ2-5	CATSRGRQETQYF	TGTGCCACCAGCAGGGGGCGGCAAGAGACCCAGTACTTC
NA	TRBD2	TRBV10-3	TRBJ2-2	CAISVLGLAGGLNTGELFF	TGTGCCATCAGTGTACTGGGACTAGCGGGGGGACTAAACACCGGGGAGCTGTTTTTT
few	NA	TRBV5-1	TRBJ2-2	CASSLGRQNTGELFF	TGCGCCAGCAGCTTGGGGCGGCAGAACACCGGGGAGCTGTTTTTT
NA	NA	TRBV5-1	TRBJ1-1	CASSLDRFGMGEAFF	TGCGCCAGCAGCTTGGACAGGTTTGGGATGGGTGAAGCTTTCTTT
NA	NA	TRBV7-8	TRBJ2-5	CASSPRRSQETQYF	TGTGCCAGCAGCCCCCGACGGAGCCAAGAGACCCAGTACTTC
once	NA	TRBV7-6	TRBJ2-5	CASSLHPGRDTQETQYF	TGTGCCAGCAGCCTACACCCAGGCCGGGACACCCAAGAGACCCAGTACTTC
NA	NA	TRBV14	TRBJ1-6	CASSQKTARSSYNSPLHF	TGTGCCAGCAGCCAAAAGACAGCCAGGAGCTCCTATAATTCACCCCTCCACTTT
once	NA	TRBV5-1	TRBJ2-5	CASSLDGVGGVRETQYF	TGCGCCAGCAGCTTGGATGGGGTAGGGGGGGTGCGAGAGACCCAGTACTTC
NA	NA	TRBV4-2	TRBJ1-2	CASSQRVGQSNYGYTF	TGTGCCAGCAGCCAAAGGGTTGGACAGAGTAACTATGGCTACACCTTC
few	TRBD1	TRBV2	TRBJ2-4	CASSERTGGVQNIQYF	TGTGCCAGCAGTGAAAGGACAGGGGGCGTTCAAAACATTCAGTACTTC
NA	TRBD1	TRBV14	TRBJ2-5	CASSTGGWETQYF	TGTGCCAGCAGCACAGGGGGCTGGGAGACCCAGTACTTC
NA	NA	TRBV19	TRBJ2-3	CASSIKGSSTDTQYF	TGTGCCAGTAGTATTAAGGGGTCCAGCACAGATACGCAGTATTTT
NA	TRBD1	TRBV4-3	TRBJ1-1	CASSQDQGAYTEAFF	TGCGCCAGCAGCCAAGACCAGGGGGCCTACACTGAAGCTTTCTTT
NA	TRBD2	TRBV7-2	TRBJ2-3	CASSLASGGFRDTQYF	TGTGCCAGCAGCTTGGCTAGCGGAGGGTTCAGAGATACGCAGTATTTT
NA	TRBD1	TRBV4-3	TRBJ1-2	CASSQDWAGGYYGYTF	TGCGCCAGCAGCCAAGATTGGGCAGGGGGGTACTATGGCTACACCTTC